This T cell receptor beta chain was observed in a study of cytomegalovirus exposure and HLA in healthy donors (dated by TCRdb to 2016 to 2017). Broadly, across the study: An earlier analysis of approximately 640 of the donors reported approximately 290 Gb of sequence data and 120 million or so unique TCR beta sequences from some 180 million T cells. To predict cytomegalovirus infection status, the study combined high-throughput TCR immunosequencing, statistical association of individual TCRs with disease status, and machine learning. Along with the approximately 650-subject first cohort, a separate validation cohort of over 90 different subjects was used. The study aimed to test whether signatures of past pathogen exposure could be identified by cataloging public T cell receptors. Donor age, sex, ethnicity and CMV serostatus were compiled together with the repertoire data. Among a few hundred genotyped donors of the cohort, an average of about 240,000 unique TCR beta nucleotide sequences were sequenced per donor, approximately 20% of them non-productive. In the later analysis, no new phenotypic data were used to find candidate immune exposures; instead, reliance was placed on TCR beta sequences and their occurrence across donors. HLA typing covered class I and class II loci at four-digit resolution. Every discovery cohort repertoire had been produced on one sequencing platform. An early release that covered about 640 HLA-typed donors contained around 330 gigabases of sequencing data and some 87 million unique TCR sequences. Several DR-DQ haplotypes were treated as single units for association and clustering because of strong linkage in the cohort. Of the 300 to 400 genotyped donors, approximately 82% fell in the genetic ancestry cluster associated with self-reported Caucasian donors. To decide whether each TCR beta V gene segment behaved as functional or pseudogenic, an earlier analysis of approximately 590 of the donors relied on high-throughput TCR beta sequencing. A later analysis re-analyzed previously published TCR beta repertoires from 500 to 700 donors and added high-resolution HLA genotyping to study TCR occurrence patterns. The number of typed donors differed by locus: about 620-640 for A, B, C, DRB1 and DQB1; approximately 530 for DQA1; approximately 600 for DPA1; and about 470 for DPB1. In a later genetic analysis, genome-wide SNP genotypes for about three fifths of the roughly 670 donors were used, and that subset was treated as a discovery cohort. The study used immunosequencing to profile the T cell repertoires of approximately 690 subjects and linked those repertoires to cytomegalovirus serostatus.

General conclusions and limits of the study: In vitro tests confirmed that three of the cytomegalovirus-associated TCR beta chains recognize cytomegalovirus antigens. A later genetic analysis reported fewer N-insertions in productive TCRs among donors in an Asian-associated ancestry cluster than the roughly 650-donor mean. A further reported finding was that TCR beta sequences accurately predicted the HLA-A and HLA-B alleles for most subjects in the first cohort. In a later analysis, 15,000 to 20,000 TCR beta sequences were associated with specific HLA alleles at a false discovery rate of 0.05. Because the 87-base-pair reads could not distinguish some IMGT-functional V segments, including TRBV6-2 and TRBV6-3, those segments were excluded. The authors suggested that the approach could potentially be extended to other disease states and immunological phenotypes. Immune exposure information for the cohort was limited to CMV serostatus. In a later analysis, several top co-occurrence clusters were reported to appear linked to parvovirus B19, influenza, CMV and Epstein-Barr virus. V-gene and J-gene trimming of TCR beta chains was associated with a missense DCLRE1C variant in a later genetic analysis, and the association was replicated in an independent cohort. According to a later analysis, TCR association rates differed among HLA loci, with DRB1 alleles showing the most associated TCRs and HLA-C alleles showing the fewest. HLA typing was unavailable for some donors at each locus, so association tests used only the typed subset. Sequencing depth was assumed to be roughly uniform across donors in the presence/absence analyses, though that assumption may not hold. Because counts were too low, about 18 rarely observed V segments, including chromosome 9 orphons, were excluded from the earlier analysis of 500 to 700 of the donors. According to a later analysis, most CMV-associated TCR beta chains appeared to be HLA-restricted, and the HLA associations seemed to be driven largely by CMV exposure. A group of highly shared sequence variants was considered likely to be a technical artifact of the sequencing pipeline. Correlated functional status among segregating V segments might reflect linkage disequilibrium, but an unknown experimental factor could not be ruled out. Cytomegalovirus status was reported to be diagnosed by the classifier with high specificity and sensitivity in both the original and validation cohorts. A later analysis found that HLA-associated TCR beta chains were more clonally expanded and had lower generation probabilities than equally common non-associated chains. An earlier analysis of around 540 of the donors showed that most TCR beta V segments appeared in productive rearrangements either about 87% or about 30% of the time, which broadly matched IMGT annotations. When HLA alleles, especially DR and DQ, strongly co-occurred, attributing TCR associations to individual alleles was difficult. Across donors, most TCR sequences were observed very rarely, whereas some public TCRs were present in many individuals. Only TCR beta chains were sequenced in this cohort, and the absence of alpha or paired-chain data limited detectable features. A total of 164 TCR beta chains were listed by the study as associated with cytomegalovirus.

The CDR3 goes from the cysteine to the phenylalanine over 17 residues. Of the read, only the CDR3 DNA is kept; its 51 bases are in frame from base 1. The V and J ends are trimmed by 0 bases and 2 bases, leaving 17 bases between them. CDR1 SGHRS and CDR2 YFSETQ are derived from the germline V gene. As for this clone: Its antigen specificity is not known. It has no much larger one-base neighbor in the sample; base qualities were not kept.

The cohort consisted of 650 to 700 healthy bone marrow donors. All cohort members were sampled while nominally healthy, although unrecorded immune exposures were likely present. The donor was CMV seronegative and was included in the group of about 350 seronegative cohort members. Every donor gave a peripheral blood sample, and the peripheral blood mononuclear cells from that sample were used for TCR beta sequencing. Genomic DNA was extracted from the blood cell samples with the Qiagen DNeasy Blood Extraction Kit. To prepare the library, the immunoSEQ multiplex PCR assay was applied. For the multiplex PCR, a mixture combining 60 forward primers for TCR Vbeta segments and 13 reverse primers for TCR Jbeta segments was used. The CDR3 region of rearranged TCR beta genes was amplified from genomic DNA with a multiplex PCR assay. Amplified TCR beta libraries were sequenced as 87-base-pair reads on the Illumina HiSeq System. Per the authors' processing: A later analysis counted some 80 million unique TCR beta chains across the 670 or so repertoires, and some 11 million of these chains were shared by at least two donors. Raw reads were error-corrected and collapsed into unique sequences by a nearest-neighbor algorithm in which closely related sequences were merged to remove PCR and sequencing errors. To assign V, D and J gene segments, CDR3 sequences were aligned to IMGT reference sequences. For a sequence to be retained, at least a six-nucleotide match to both a V gene segment and a J gene segment was required. Rearrangements were classified as productive when the CDR3 lacked stop codons and remained in frame with V and J, and all other rearrangements were classified as non-productive. Following IMGT convention, CDR3 was defined as the stretch from the second conserved V-encoded cysteine up to the conserved J-encoded phenylalanine. The earlier analysis of 500 to 600 of the donors excluded sequences that lacked an unambiguous match to a single V gene segment. An earlier analysis of several hundred of the donors called V segments functional above 56.7% productive rearrangements and segregating when the between-donor standard deviation exceeded 5%. To diagnose cytomegalovirus status from the catalog of TCR beta chain sequences, a statistical classification framework was built. In a later analysis, V and J genes were assigned by comparing TCR nucleotide sequences against IMGT/GENE-DB human TR gene sequences. Using the TCRdist pipeline, a later analysis assigned CDR3 sequences along with most-parsimonious VDJ recombination scenarios. A later analysis defined each TCR beta chain by its CDR3 amino acid sequence plus V-gene family, and excluded reads lacking a unique V-gene family. To address suspected cross-contamination and a sequencing artifact, a later analysis removed roughly 640 highly shared, low-generation-probability nucleotide sequences. In a later analysis, a clonal expansion index for each public chain was calculated from normalized within-repertoire ranks of inferred template counts. In a later analysis, generation probabilities were computed with a VDJ recombination model fitted to out-of-frame rearrangements, and the resulting probabilities were checked against IGoR. A later analysis scored TCR-TCR, TCR-HLA and TCR-CMV co-occurrence with hypergeometric tests, applying a repertoire-size bias correction to TCR pairs. To estimate false discovery rates, a later analysis permuted the HLA or CMV assignments 20 times. In a later analysis, co-occurring TCRs were grouped using DBSCAN, and TCRdist sequence similarity was added for clustering within HLA-allele-positive subsets. Repertoires with fewer than 30,000 or more than 120,000 public chains were left out of co-occurrence clustering, as were five repertoires with anomalous nucleotide sharing. TCRdb provides this immuneACCESS table in a form limited to in-frame rearrangements. Some clones are lacking; in checked studies, under half of them reflect an unresolved V gene, and why the rest are absent is not known. D and trimming come from the DNA, and the V and J calls and clone size come from that table. For this sample there are 70,000 to 80,000 clones; around 80% appear just once. The ten largest account for 1.9% of the sample.

Rearrangement joined TRBV5-1 to TRBJ2-5, with TRBD2 perhaps the D gene, on 5 matching bases. Sequenced sample: PBMCs. The clonotype was recovered from a man younger than 35 in good health and CMV-seronegative. This receptor carries the CDR3 CASSLVVYSVPQETQYF. In nucleotide form, the sequence is TGCGCCAGCAGCTTGGTGGTTTATAGCGTACCACAAGAGACCCAGTACTTC.